Each of the 25 T cell receptor beta chains below was sequenced from the same sample in a study of T cell responses to AZD1222 COVID-19 vaccine. Some clones are missing from TCRdb's copy, which holds only in-frame ones; the method was immunoSEQ multiplex PCR. Of about 140,000 clones in the sample, approximately 83% were seen once. The specimen was peripheral blood, collected on day 0 of AZD1222 vaccination. These receptors were taken from an adult in good health.

Comments on this clone: Mismatch with germline at one junction end may stem from a read error. The V call is TRBV6-5, the J call TRBJ2-7, with a tentative D call TRBD1 (6 bases). Germline CDR1 is MNHEY and CDR2 is SVGAGI. The CDR3 sequence is 14 residues long. CDR3 sequence: CASAYRDTIYEQYF. In DNA, the CDR3 is TGTGCCAGCGCGTACCGGGACACCATCTACGAACAGTACTTC.

CDR3 DNA: TGCGCCAGCAGCCCAGGACTAGCGGGGGGGTGGGAGACCCAGTACTTC. As protein: CASSPGLAGGWETQYF. The chain has TRBV4-1 and TRBJ2-5; TRBD2 matches at 15 bases. Germline CDR1 and CDR2: MGHRA and YSYEKL. V shed 4 bases, J shed 5 bases, and the junction held 5 bases outside the gene matches. The CDR3 spans 16 residues.

The chain couples TRBV23-1 to TRBJ1-3; D possibly corresponds to TRBD1 (6 bases). TRBV23-1 is an ORF, with its function uncertain. V was pared by 0 bases and J by 4 bases, with 7 bases between. The CDR3 loop spans 14 amino acids. Here the CDR3 reads CASSQSRGGNTIYF. CDR3 bases: TGCGCCAGCAGTCAATCTAGGGGGGGAAACACCATATATTTT.

In DNA, the CDR3 is TGTGCCAGCAGTTACTCGAACAGGGCTGCCTACGAGCAGTACTTC. It specifies CASSYSNRAAYEQYF. The chain carries TRBV6-6 and TRBJ2-7; tentative D call: TRBD1 (6 bases). The CDR3 runs 15 residues. The germline V and J ends were trimmed by 0 bases and 2 bases, with 11 bases remaining between them. The germline V gene has CDR1 MNHNY and CDR2 SVGAGI (reference sequence).

J is TRBJ1-4 and V is TRBV5-4; TRBD1 matches 10 bases. The CDR3 runs 15 residues. The germline gives CDR1 SGHNT, CDR2 YYREEE (reference sequence). The V gene end was trimmed by 0 bases and the J gene end by 7 bases; junction bases not matched to a gene: 3. CDR3 DNA: TGTGCCAGCAGCTTGGGGGGGACAGGGGTTGAAAAACTGTTTTTT. It yields the protein CASSLGGTGVEKLFF.

V gene TRBV19 combines with J gene TRBJ1-5, with D maybe TRBD1 (5 bases). Deletions cut 5 bases from V and 6 bases from J, with 11 bases between. Germline V gene data show CDR1 as LNHDA and CDR2 as SQIVND (reference sequence). CDR3 length: 13 residues. The CDR3 DNA follows: TGTGCCAGTAGTCTAGCAGGGTTTCAGCCCCAGCATTTT. Translated, it gives CASSLAGFQPQHF.

This clone has more than one count but fewer than ten. The rearrangement uses TRBV10-1 and TRBJ1-5; D is unresolved. Germline V gene lookup returns CDR1 WNHNN and CDR2 SYGVQD (reference sequence). The V and J ends lost 4 bases and 3 bases respectively, with 7 bases between them. The CDR3 contains 13 residues. In DNA, the CDR3 is TGCGCCAGCAGTGCCGGGAACAATCAGCCCCAGCATTTT. Protein sequence: CASSAGNNQPQHF.

The J gene is TRBJ1-1, the V gene TRBV18; 7 bases line up with TRBD1. The ends lost 6 bases at V and 6 bases at J; junction bases unmatched: 16. CDR3 length equals 16 residues. Germline V gene sequence: CDR1 KGHSH, CDR2 LQKENI. CDR3 amino acids: CASSINSQGKGSEAFF. The CDR3 DNA is TGTGCCAGCTCCATTAATTCACAGGGGAAGGGGTCTGAAGCTTTCTTT.

The chain has TRBV7-8 and TRBJ2-1; 8 bases are shared with TRBD1. This CDR3 region has 16 residues. Germline CDR1 is SGHVS and CDR2 is FQNEAQ. Losses at the gene ends were 4 bases for V and 2 bases for J; bases not matched to a gene: 7. This CDR3 reads CASSSWTGSTYNEQFF. Here the CDR3 DNA reads TGTGCCAGCAGCTCCTGGACAGGGAGCACCTACAATGAGCAGTTCTTC.

The J gene is TRBJ2-3, the V gene TRBV30, with 11 nucleotides matching TRBD2. V shed 0 bases and J 4 bases; nucleotides not matched to a gene: 9. The CDR3 extends over 17 amino acids. CDR1 is GTSNPN, CDR2 SVGIG, per germline (reference sequence). As DNA, the CDR3 is TGTGCCTGGAGTGTATCTTCTAGCGGGAGGATCTCAGATACGCAGTATTTT. This encodes CAWSVSSSGRISDTQYF.

The chain is built from TRBV12-3 or TRBV12-4 and TRBJ1-6, with D hard to call. The CDR3 length is 13 residues. The germline V and J ends were trimmed by 6 bases and 9 bases, with 12 bases remaining between them. The CDR3 bases are TGTGCCAGCAGCGGGGTGACCGTTTCACCCCTCCACTTT. As protein: CASSGVTVSPLHF.

The V call is TRBV2, the J call TRBJ1-2; 10 positions agree with TRBD1. CDR1 and CDR2 from the germline V gene are SNHLY and FYNNEI. The CDR3 has 14 residues. J gave up 3 bases and V 6 bases, and 4 bases lay outside the gene matches. CDR3 protein: CASRSGTGDYGYTF. CDR3 in DNA: TGTGCCAGCAGGTCCGGGACAGGGGACTATGGCTACACCTTC.

The chain combines TRBV2 with TRBJ1-1; D may be TRBD1 (6 bases). The CDR3 is 12 residues long. Looked up from germline, CDR1 is SNHLY and CDR2 is FYNNEI. Trimming pared 4 bases from V and 3 bases from J, leaving 6 bases between. This CDR3 reads CASSAGDTEAFF. DNA of the CDR3: TGTGCCAGCAGTGCAGGGGACACTGAAGCTTTCTTT.

The chain employs TRBV9 and TRBJ2-4, with D perhaps TRBD2 (6 bases). Germline V CDR1 and CDR2: SGDLS, YYNGEE. V was shortened by 4 bases and J by 0 bases, with 11 bases between the two germline ends. The CDR3 contains 15 residues. CDR3 DNA sequence: TGTGCCAGCAGCACCGGGAGCCTAGCCAAAAACATTCAGTACTTC. Translated: CASSTGSLAKNIQYF.

This clone was detected a few times. V gene TRBV7-2 combines with J gene TRBJ1-5; no firm D call. V was pared by 5 bases and J by 6 bases, with 14 bases between. Per the germline V gene, CDR1 is SGHTA and CDR2 is FQGNSA. The CDR3 loop spans 14 amino acids. In DNA form, the CDR3 reads TGTGCCAGCAGCCACTCATCTGGCCCTCAGCCCCAGCATTTT. The encoded protein is CASSHSSGPQPQHF.

The sample holds one count of this clone. The V call is TRBV10-3, the J call TRBJ1-2; D is possibly TRBD1 (5 bases). Trimming pared 0 bases from V and 4 bases from J, leaving 9 bases between. The germline CDR1 and CDR2 sequences are ENHRY and SYGVKD. The CDR3 is made up of 14 amino acids. The CDR3 DNA reads as TGTGCCATCAGTGAGTCGCAGGGAGTCTATGGCTACACCTTC. As protein: CAISESQGVYGYTF.

V is TRBV29-1 and J is TRBJ1-3; perhaps TRBD1 as D (6 bases). V was trimmed by 6 bases and J by 1 base, leaving 10 bases between them. CDR1 SQVTM and CDR2 ANQGSEA come from the germline V gene. This CDR3 spans 13 amino acids. CDR3 nucleotide sequence: TGCAGCGTGCAGGACAGTTCTGGAAACACCATATATTTT. It encodes CSVQDSSGNTIYF.

This clone has more than one count but fewer than ten. V gene TRBV11-2 combines with J gene TRBJ2-7; 10 nucleotides match TRBD2. CDR1 is SGHAT, CDR2 FQNNGV, per germline. The CDR3 sequence is 14 residues long. V was pared by 4 bases and J by 3 bases, with 3 bases of the junction left unmatched. The CDR3 coding sequence is TGTGCCAGCAGCTGGACTAGCGGAGACTACGAGCAGTACTTC. This gives the protein CASSWTSGDYEQYF.

The CDR3 DNA is TGCGCCAGCAGCTTGTCCACAGCCTCTGGAAACACCATATATTTT. Translated: CASSLSTASGNTIYF. The rearrangement joins TRBV5-1 to TRBJ1-3; D gene ambiguous. V gave up 1 base and J gave up 0 bases, with 8 bases separating them. The CDR3 runs 15 residues. Looked up from germline, CDR1 is SGHRS and CDR2 is YFSETQ.

This chain links TRBV5-1 with TRBJ1-2, with TRBD1 identical over 7 bases. CDR3 length: 13 amino acids. V lost 4 bases, J lost 2 bases, and 2 bases stayed unmatched. Germline V gene data show CDR1 as SGHRS and CDR2 as YFSETQ. CDR3 residues: CASSPDRNYGYTF. Here the CDR3 DNA reads TGCGCCAGCAGCCCGGACAGGAACTATGGCTACACCTTC.

The rearrangement joins TRBV7-2 to TRBJ1-3; D is ambiguous. Germline V gene sequence: CDR1 SGHTA, CDR2 FQGNSA. V was trimmed by 5 bases and J by 0 bases, leaving 11 bases between them. This CDR3 is built from 15 residues. This CDR3 reads CASSPQTFSGNTIYF. CDR3 nucleotide sequence: TGTGCCAGCAGCCCCCAGACCTTCTCTGGAAACACCATATATTTT.

The chain has TRBV7-9 and TRBJ2-5, with D possibly being TRBD2 (6 bases). Between the trimmed V and J ends, which lost 5 bases and 5 bases, there was a span of 15 bases. The CDR3 consists of 14 residues. Germline V gene sequence: CDR1 SEHNR, CDR2 FQNEAQ (reference sequence). The CDR3: CASSLGPGGETQYF. Here the CDR3 DNA reads TGTGCCAGCAGCCTCGGTCCCGGAGGGGAGACCCAGTACTTC.

This clone was seen only once. The chain recombines TRBV28 with TRBJ2-5; D unresolved. The V end lost 1 base, the J end lost 9 bases, and 9 bases lay between the germline ends. CDR1 and CDR2 (germline): MDHEN, SYDVKM. The CDR3 sequence is 12 residues long. The CDR3 nucleotides are TGTGCCAGCAGTTTATACGTGGTTCCCCAGTACTTC. Protein sequence: CASSLYVVPQYF.

The rearrangement uses TRBV13 and TRBJ2-3; unclear D gene. Trimming shortened V by 2 bases and J by 4 bases, and 4 bases separated the two germline ends. Germline lookup yields CDR1 PRHDT and CDR2 FYEKMQ (reference sequence). The CDR3 contains 12 residues. This chain's CDR3 is CASSLYPDTQYF. The CDR3 DNA is TGTGCCAGCAGCTTATACCCAGATACGCAGTATTTT.

This chain joins TRBV5-1 and TRBJ1-1; D is possibly TRBD1 (6 bases). CDR1 is SGHRS and CDR2 is YFSETQ in the germline V gene. V dropped 0 bases and J dropped 6 bases, with 12 bases sitting between them. This CDR3 is 14 amino acids long. The CDR3 here is CASSLADSTAEAFF. The CDR3 DNA reads as TGCGCCAGCAGCTTGGCGGACAGCACCGCTGAAGCTTTCTTT.